These T cell receptor beta chains were read from a single sample in a study of T cell responses to AZD1222 COVID-19 vaccine. Profiled with immunoSEQ multiplex PCR; TCRdb holds only in-frame clones, not every one. The table records tens of thousands of clones, around 84% of them present only once. The sequencing used peripheral blood, collected on day 0 of AZD1222 vaccination. The receptor set was obtained from an adult in good health. CDR3s include the opening cysteine and the closing phenylalanine or tryptophan. The D gene is left open where the match is weak. Expanded clones get a size class; other rows say once, few or many, or leave the size out.

.	.	TRBV10-2	TRBJ2-7	TGCGCCAGCAGTGGTACAGGGTCCTACGAGCAGTACTTC	CASSGTGSYEQYF
.	.	TRBV25-1	TRBJ1-2	TGTGCCAGCCCCGAGAAAGGGAACACCTTC	CASPEKGNTF
few	.	TRBV5-4	TRBJ2-1	TGTGCCAGCAGGCTAGGGGAGGATGAGCAGTTCTTC	CASRLGEDEQFF
once	.	TRBV25-1	TRBJ2-5	TGTGCCAGCACCAGGGACACCGGACAAGAGACCCAGTACTTC	CASTRDTGQETQYF
once	.	TRBV19	TRBJ1-2	TGTGCCAGTAGTAGGGACTTCTATGGCTACACCTTC	CASSRDFYGYTF
once	.	TRBV24-1	TRBJ1-1	TGTGCCACCAGTGATCCCCGGCGGTGGGGGGGTGCTTTCTTT	CATSDPRRWGGAFF
.	TRBD2	TRBV11-2	TRBJ2-2	TGTGCCAGCCTGGACGGCGGGAGATCGAACACCGGGGAGCTGTTTTTT	CASLDGGRSNTGELFF
.	.	TRBV11-2	TRBJ2-7	TGTGCCAGCAGCTTAGAACAGGGCCCCTACGAGCAGTACTTC	CASSLEQGPYEQYF
.	.	TRBV7-9	TRBJ1-4	TGTGCCAGCAGCTCGGACGCGGAGGGACCGGTTGAAAAACTGTTTTTT	CASSSDAEGPVEKLFF
once	.	TRBV7-8	TRBJ1-2	TGTGCCAGCAGCCTCACGGGACGCGGCTACACCTTC	CASSLTGRGYTF
.	.	TRBV15	TRBJ1-4	TGTGCCACCAGCAGAGTCCCCGTTCAGACAACTAATGAAAAACTGTTTTTT	CATSRVPVQTTNEKLFF
.	.	TRBV5-1	TRBJ2-5	TGCGCCAGCATCATCGAACCAGGCCAAGAGACCCAGTACTTC	CASIIEPGQETQYF
few	TRBD1	TRBV30	TRBJ2-1	TGTGCCTGGACTATCAGAGGCCGGACAGGGGAATACAATGAGCAGTTCTTC	CAWTIRGRTGEYNEQFF
.	TRBD1	TRBV6-5	TRBJ1-2	TGTGCCAGTGCGGGACAGGGGAAAAAAGTCGGCTACACCTTC	CASAGQGKKVGYTF
.	TRBD2	TRBV6-1	TRBJ2-1	TGTGCCAGCAGTGACCCCGGGACTAGCGGGAGGGGGATGCAGTTCTTC	CASSDPGTSGRGMQFF
once	.	TRBV11-3	TRBJ1-1	TGTGCCAGCAGCCTCACAGGGAACACTGAAGCTTTCTTT	CASSLTGNTEAFF
.	TRBD2	TRBV11-2	TRBJ2-2	TGTGCCAGCAGTTTGCGACCCACTAGCGGGGGGAACACCGGGGAGCTGTTTTTT	CASSLRPTSGGNTGELFF
.	.	TRBV4-2	TRBJ1-2	TGTGCCAGCAGCCCCGAAGTAGGATCGGCAGTGACTATTTATGGCTACACCTTC	CASSPEVGSAVTIYGYTF
.	.	TRBV5-1	TRBJ2-7	TGCGCCAGCAGCTTTCCAGGGGACCCCTACGAGCAGTACTTC	CASSFPGDPYEQYF
.	.	TRBV5-1	TRBJ1-6	TGCGCCAGCAAATCGTCCGCCGCTAATTCACCCCTCCACTTT	CASKSSAANSPLHF
.	TRBD1	TRBV3-1/TRBV3-2	TRBJ1-2	TGTGCCAGCAGCCGAGACAGGGGTAACTATGGCTACACCTTC	CASSRDRGNYGYTF
.	.	TRBV19	TRBJ2-3	TGTGCCAGTAGTATATTAGATACGCAGTATTTT	CASSILDTQYF
.	TRBD1	TRBV7-8	TRBJ2-2	TGTGCCAGCAGCTCCCGGCAGGGGGTTGGGGGGGAGCTGTTTTTT	CASSSRQGVGGELFF
.	.	TRBV2	TRBJ2-2	TGTGCCAGCAGTGAATTAGGGGTGCGAGGTGGCACCGGGGAGCTGTTTTTT	CASSELGVRGGTGELFF
.	TRBD1	TRBV28	TRBJ2-7	TGTGCCAGCAGTTCAATTGAGGGACAGGTTTATTACGAGCAGTACTTC	CASSSIEGQVYYEQYF
.	TRBD2	TRBV3-1/TRBV3-2	TRBJ2-7	TGTGCCAGCAGCCAAGTTGCCGCTAGCGGGGGGAGGGTCGAGCAGTACTTC	CASSQVAASGGRVEQYF
.	.	TRBV21-1	TRBJ2-7	TGTGCCAGCAGCAAAGTTGGGGGAGAGCAGTACTTC	CASSKVGGEQYF
.	.	TRBV7-8	TRBJ2-3	TGTGCCAGCAGCTTAGGGCGGATTAGCACAGATACGCAGTATTTT	CASSLGRISTDTQYF
many	TRBD1	TRBV9	TRBJ2-7	TGTGCCAGCAGCGTTAAGGGGGCGCGGGAGCAGTACTTC	CASSVKGAREQYF
.	.	TRBV7-9	TRBJ1-2	TGTGCCAGCAGCCTAAATTCACAGCTGAACGATGGCTACACCTTC	CASSLNSQLNDGYTF
few	TRBD1	TRBV7-8	TRBJ2-7	TGTGCCAGCAGCTGGATCGGGACAGGGGGCGCCGAGCAGTACTTC	CASSWIGTGGAEQYF
.	.	TRBV11-2	TRBJ2-2	TGTGCCAGCAGCGGACCTAGGACCGGGGAGCTGTTTTTT	CASSGPRTGELFF
few	.	TRBV5-6	TRBJ2-4	TGTGCCAGCAGCTTAATAGCCAAAAACATTCAGTACTTC	CASSLIAKNIQYF
.	.	TRBV30	TRBJ1-2	TGTGCCTGGAGGAGTCAGTACTATGGCTACACCTTC	CAWRSQYYGYTF
once	.	TRBV4-1	TRBJ1-2	TGCGCCAGCAGCCAAACTACCCTCTATGGCTACACCTTC	CASSQTTLYGYTF
.	TRBD1	TRBV10-3	TRBJ2-1	TGTGCCATCTCCCGGGGACAGTACAATGAGCAGTTCTTC	CAISRGQYNEQFF